These T cell receptor beta chains were read from a single sample in a study of shared clonotypes between healthy human individuals. Measured with immunoSEQ multiplex PCR; TCRdb has only the in-frame clones, and not every one. The repertoire has 600,000 to 800,000 clones, 55% to 75% of them found once; the top ten carry over 1.5%. The specimen sequenced was memory CD4+ T cells sorted from blood. The source of these receptors is a woman aged 25 to 39 in good health. The CDR3 runs from the conserved cysteine through the conserved F or W. D genes are given only for firm matches. Expanded clones get a size class; other rows say once, few or many, or leave the size out.

DNA,CDR3,V,D,J,size
TGTGCCAGCAGCTTAGCTGCCTCCGAGTGGAACACCATATATTTT,CASSLAASEWNTIYF,TRBV7-2,-,TRBJ1-3,-
TGTGCCAGCAGTTTGTCGGGGTGGAATCAGCCCCAGCATTTT,CASSLSGWNQPQHF,TRBV28,-,TRBJ1-5,-
TGTGCCAGCAGCCTCCGGGACAACTATGGCTACACCTTC,CASSLRDNYGYTF,TRBV7-9,-,TRBJ1-2,-
TGTGCCAGCAGCTTGGGGAAGGGACAGAGCAATCAGCCCCAGCATTTT,CASSLGKGQSNQPQHF,TRBV5-4,TRBD1,TRBJ1-5,-
TGTGCCAGCAGTCGAGGGGGGGCGGGCTATGGCTACACCTTC,CASSRGGAGYGYTF,TRBV6-5,-,TRBJ1-2,-
TGTGCCAGCAGCCAACCCGGACAGCGTAACACTGAAGCTTTCTTT,CASSQPGQRNTEAFF,TRBV4-2,-,TRBJ1-1,-
TGTGCCAGCAGCACGACAGGGGACACTGAAGCTTTCTTT,CASSTTGDTEAFF,TRBV2,TRBD1,TRBJ1-1,-
TGCGCCAGCAGTTCCGGGACAGAGACCTACGAGCAGTACTTC,CASSSGTETYEQYF,TRBV5-1,TRBD1,TRBJ2-7,-
TGTGCCAGCGGGGGAGGCCTGATTAACTATGGCTACACCTTC,CASGGGLINYGYTF,TRBV27,-,TRBJ1-2,-
TGTGCCAGCAGCTTAGTTCTCGGGGATATTTACGGCTACACCTTC,CASSLVLGDIYGYTF,TRBV7-9,-,TRBJ1-2,-
TGTGCCACCAGGTCAGGAGGGGCCTCCTACGAGCAGTACTTC,CATRSGGASYEQYF,TRBV15,-,TRBJ2-7,-
TGTGCCAGCAGCTTTGGACTAGCGGGAAGGAGCTCCTACGAGCAGTACTTC,CASSFGLAGRSSYEQYF,TRBV11-2,TRBD2,TRBJ2-7,-
TGTGCCAGCAGCACCAACAGGGGACCCTACGAGCAGTACTTC,CASSTNRGPYEQYF,TRBV7-2,TRBD1,TRBJ2-7,few
TGTGCCAGCACCCCAAATCTTGAGGGACAGTCCTACGAGCAGTACTTC,CASTPNLEGQSYEQYF,TRBV25-1,TRBD1,TRBJ2-7,-
TGTGCCAGCAGCTCCGAAGGTGGGCAGTTCTTC,CASSSEGGQFF,TRBV7-2,-,TRBJ2-1,-
TGTGCCAGCAGCTTAACGTCTAGCGGGAGTGGGGCCACAGATACGCAGTATTTT,CASSLTSSGSGATDTQYF,TRBV7-2,TRBD2,TRBJ2-3,few
TGTGCCAGCAGCTTGGGTTCTAGCGGGAGGGCCCTGAACACCGGGGAGCTGTTTTTT,CASSLGSSGRALNTGELFF,TRBV5-4,TRBD2,TRBJ2-2,-
TGTGCCAGCACTCTTCACCCGGGACAGGGGTACGAGCAGTACTTC,CASTLHPGQGYEQYF,TRBV6-1,TRBD1,TRBJ2-7,-
TGCGCCAGCAGCCCAGGACAGGGAAGTGGCAATCAGCCCCAGCATTTT,CASSPGQGSGNQPQHF,TRBV4-1,TRBD1,TRBJ1-5,-
TGCGCCAGCAGCTTGGGAGATAGGGACGGAAACACCATATATTTT,CASSLGDRDGNTIYF,TRBV5-1,-,TRBJ1-3,-
TGTGCCAGCAGTGATAAGGGATGGAATGGCTACACCTTC,CASSDKGWNGYTF,TRBV6-1,-,TRBJ1-2,many
TGTGCCAGTATGGAATCCCAGGGCTATCAGCCCCAGCATTTT,CASMESQGYQPQHF,TRBV19,-,TRBJ1-5,-
TGTGCCAGCAGCCTGGGACTAGCGGGGGATACGCAGTATTTT,CASSLGLAGDTQYF,TRBV5-4,TRBD2,TRBJ2-3,-
TGTGCCTCCCGGGGAGAGTCAAGCTCCTACAATGAGCAGTTCTTC,CASRGESSSYNEQFF,TRBV28,-,TRBJ2-1,-
TGCGCCAGCAGCTCGGATCGGACAGACTACACGGGGACTGAAGCTTTCTTT,CASSSDRTDYTGTEAFF,TRBV5-1,-,TRBJ1-1,few
TGTGCCAGCAGTCCCGGACTTACGTCCTACAATGAGCAGTTCTTC,CASSPGLTSYNEQFF,TRBV27,-,TRBJ2-1,-
TGTGCCAGCAGCGTAGTAGGAGGGGAGACCTATGGCTACACCTTC,CASSVVGGETYGYTF,TRBV9,-,TRBJ1-2,-
TGTGCCAGCAGCCTATACCGGGACACTGAAGCTTTCTTT,CASSLYRDTEAFF,TRBV11-3,-,TRBJ1-1,-
TGCGCCAGCAGTGAAGGGTATCAGCCCCAGCATTTT,CASSEGYQPQHF,TRBV10-1,-,TRBJ1-5,-
TGTGCCAGCTCACCCCTGGGACAGACAACCGGGGAGCTGTTTTTT,CASSPLGQTTGELFF,TRBV18,TRBD1,TRBJ2-2,-
TGTGCCAGCAGCGTAGCTGAGCACGGCGGGCAGAATGAGCAGTTCTTC,CASSVAEHGGQNEQFF,TRBV9,-,TRBJ2-1,-
TGCGCCAGCAGCTTGGCTGGGCGGAACCAAGAGACCCAGTACTTC,CASSLAGRNQETQYF,TRBV5-1,-,TRBJ2-5,-
TGTGCCAGCAGCTTAGATCTTCTCCGGGAGCAGTACTTC,CASSLDLLREQYF,TRBV7-8,-,TRBJ2-7,few
TGTGCCAGCAGCTTTTGGCCGGAAAACATTCAGTACTTC,CASSFWPENIQYF,TRBV5-5,-,TRBJ2-4,-
TGCGCCAGCAGCTTGGTCCCCCGGGACAGGGGGCCTAGGGAGCAGTTCTTC,CASSLVPRDRGPREQFF,TRBV5-1,TRBD1,TRBJ2-1,-
TGTGCCAGCAGTCCCGGGACAGTAAATAATGAAAAACTGTTTTTT,CASSPGTVNNEKLFF,TRBV5-4,TRBD1,TRBJ1-4,-
TGTGCCAGCAGTGGGGGGCTAGCGGATAAAGAGACCCAGTACTTC,CASSGGLADKETQYF,TRBV6-1,-,TRBJ2-5,-
TGTGCCAGCAGTTTACGACAGGGGCCCATTGGAAACACCATATATTTT,CASSLRQGPIGNTIYF,TRBV28,TRBD1,TRBJ1-3,many
TGTGCCAGCAGAGCGATTCAGACCCAGTACTTC,CASRAIQTQYF,TRBV6-1,-,TRBJ2-5,-
TGTGCCAGCAGCTTAGTCTCCTTTTCGGGCGGAGAGACCCAGTACTTC,CASSLVSFSGGETQYF,TRBV7-2,-,TRBJ2-5,-
TGCGCCAGCAGCCATCCGGGACTAGCGCACTACGAGCAGTACTTC,CASSHPGLAHYEQYF,TRBV4-1,TRBD2,TRBJ2-7,once
TGTGCCAGCAGTTTCCCGGGGGGCGGCACAGATACGCAGTATTTT,CASSFPGGGTDTQYF,TRBV28,-,TRBJ2-3,few
TGTGCCAGCTCGTCCACTAGCGGGAGTAATGAGCAGTTCTTC,CASSSTSGSNEQFF,TRBV18,TRBD2,TRBJ2-1,-
TGTGCCAGCTCAGGACCCGGGACAGGGGACGGAGCTTTCTTT,CASSGPGTGDGAFF,TRBV18,TRBD1,TRBJ1-1,-
TGTGCCAGCAGCAGGGACAGGGGAGTCTACAATGAGCAGTTCTTC,CASSRDRGVYNEQFF,TRBV2,TRBD1,TRBJ2-1,-
TGTGCCAGCAGTACGACGGGACAGGGAGGCCAGCCCCAGCATTTT,CASSTTGQGGQPQHF,TRBV6-5,TRBD1,TRBJ1-5,once
TGTGCCAGCAGTTACTCGAATAGCGGGATCAATGAGCAGTTCTTC,CASSYSNSGINEQFF,TRBV6-6,TRBD2,TRBJ2-1,-
TGTGCCAGCAGCCCAATGGGGTCTGGGGCCAACGTCCTGACTTTC,CASSPMGSGANVLTF,TRBV7-3,-,TRBJ2-6,-
TGTGCCAGCAGTTTATCGCAGGAGGAAGGGTACTACGAGCAGTACTTC,CASSLSQEEGYYEQYF,TRBV27,-,TRBJ2-7,-
TGTGCCAGCAGTATCGAATCCGGGCCACACGAGCAGTACTTC,CASSIESGPHEQYF,TRBV2,-,TRBJ2-7,few